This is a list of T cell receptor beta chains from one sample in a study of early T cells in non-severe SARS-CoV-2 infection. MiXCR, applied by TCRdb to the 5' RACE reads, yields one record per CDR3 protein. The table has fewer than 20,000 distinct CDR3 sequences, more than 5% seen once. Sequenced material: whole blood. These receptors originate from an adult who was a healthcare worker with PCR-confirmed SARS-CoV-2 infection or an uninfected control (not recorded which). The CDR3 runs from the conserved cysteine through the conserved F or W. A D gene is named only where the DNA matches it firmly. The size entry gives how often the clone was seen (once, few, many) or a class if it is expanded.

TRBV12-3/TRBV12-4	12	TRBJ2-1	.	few	CASSPEYNEQFF	TGTGCCAGCAGTCCGGAATACAATGAGCAGTTCTTC
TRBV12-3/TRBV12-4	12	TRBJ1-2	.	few	CASSSAAYGYTF	TGTGCCAGCAGTTCGGCAGCTTATGGCTACACCTTC
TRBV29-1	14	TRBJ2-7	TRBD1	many	CSVGIRDRDDEQYF	TGCAGCGTTGGGATCCGGGACAGGGACGACGAGCAGTACTTC
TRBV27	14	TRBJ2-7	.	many	CASSLGRASYEQYF	TGTGCCAGCAGTTTAGGCAGGGCCTCCTACGAGCAGTACTTC
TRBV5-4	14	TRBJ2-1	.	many	CASSLYGGKNEQFF	TGTGCCAGCAGCTTGTATGGGGGCAAGAATGAGCAGTTCTTC
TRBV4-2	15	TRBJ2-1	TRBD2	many	CASSQLAGAGNEQFF	TGTGCCAGCAGCCAACTTGCGGGAGCTGGTAATGAGCAGTTCTTC
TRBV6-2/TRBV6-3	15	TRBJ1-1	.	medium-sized	CASSNGALQGAEAFF	TGTGCCAGCAGTAATGGGGCCCTACAGGGTGCTGAAGCTTTCTTT
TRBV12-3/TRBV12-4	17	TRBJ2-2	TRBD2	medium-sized	CASSFRAGGTSAGELFF	TGTGCCAGCAGTTTTAGAGCGGGAGGGACGTCTGCCGGGGAGCTGTTTTTT
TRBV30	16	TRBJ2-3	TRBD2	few	CAWSVGLAGGADTQYF	TGTGCCTGGAGTGTTGGACTAGCGGGGGGCGCAGATACGCAGTATTTT
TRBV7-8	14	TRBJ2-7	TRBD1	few	CASSLGQGGYEQYF	TGTGCCAGCAGCTTAGGACAGGGGGGCTACGAGCAGTACTTC
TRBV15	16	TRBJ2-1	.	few	CATSSTAGAPYNEQFF	TGTGCCACCAGCAGCACAGCAGGGGCCCCCTACAATGAGCAGTTCTTC
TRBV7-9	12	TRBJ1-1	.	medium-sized	CASSPTNTEAFF	TGTGCCAGCAGCCCAACTAACACTGAAGCTTTCTTT
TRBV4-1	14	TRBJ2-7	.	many	CASSQVSSSYEQYF	TGCGCCAGCAGCCAAGTGTCCAGCTCCTACGAGCAGTACTTC
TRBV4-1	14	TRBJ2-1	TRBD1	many	CASSQRTGVNEQFF	TGCGCCAGCAGCCAAAGGACAGGAGTCAATGAGCAGTTCTTC
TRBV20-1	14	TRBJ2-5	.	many	CSGTSGGYQETQYF	TGCAGTGGGACATCAGGAGGGTATCAAGAGACCCAGTACTTC
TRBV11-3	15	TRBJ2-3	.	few	CASSLGGGSTDTQYF	TGTGCCAGCAGCTTAGGAGGCGGGAGCACAGATACGCAGTATTTT
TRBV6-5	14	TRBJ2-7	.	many	CASSLSGNPYEQYF	TGTGCCAGCAGCCTTAGCGGCAATCCCTACGAGCAGTACTTC
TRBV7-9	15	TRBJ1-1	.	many	CASSPQGQWNTEAFF	TGTGCCAGCAGCCCCCAAGGACAATGGAACACTGAAGCTTTCTTT
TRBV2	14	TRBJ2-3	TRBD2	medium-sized	CASTASGRSDTQYF	TGTGCCAGCACGGCTAGCGGGAGGTCAGATACGCAGTATTTT
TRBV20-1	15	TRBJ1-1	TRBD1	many	CSASPWTGGITEAFF	TGCAGTGCTTCCCCCTGGACAGGGGGCATTACTGAAGCTTTCTTT
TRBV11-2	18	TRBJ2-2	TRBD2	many	CASRRSSRLAGVAGELFF	TGTGCCAGCAGAAGAAGTTCCCGGCTAGCGGGAGTTGCCGGGGAGCTGTTTTTT
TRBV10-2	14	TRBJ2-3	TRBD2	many	CASSEGLAENTQYF	TGCGCCAGCAGTGAGGGACTAGCGGAAAATACGCAGTATTTT
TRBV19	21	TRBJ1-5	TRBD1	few	CASSIDPDRASVFSGNQPQHF	TGTGCCAGTAGTATAGATCCGGACAGGGCCAGCGTTTTTTCCGGCAATCAGCCCCAGCATTTT